This T cell receptor beta chain was sequenced in a study of regulatory T cells in long-lasting Graves disease. HTBI primers from iRepertoire and Arm-PCR of CDR3 regions yielded the TCR beta libraries. A single record per CDR3 protein comes from TCRdb applying MiXCR to the multiplex PCR reads. The data hold 600,000 to 800,000 distinct CDR3 sequences, with around 32% observed a single time. Documented time point: persistent/refractory GD, antithyroid drugs over 5 years with positive TRAb. RNA extracted from PBMCs served as the sequencing template. Findings and caveats of the study: Persistent patients shared some 2,500 public clonotypes among themselves. Newly diagnosed patients shared fewer, at roughly 1,000.

This clonotype was recorded a few times. What it binds is unknown. Germline assignment: CDR1 MNHNS and CDR2 SASEGT. This CDR3 has 13 amino acids. Trimming removed 6 bases at V and 5 bases at J, with 13 bases between. This sequence joins TRBV6-1 and TRBJ1-1; D possibly corresponds to TRBD1 (5 bases). This TCR came from a female donor with Graves disease. The sample was peripheral blood mononuclear cells (PBMCs), taken when the disease was refractory, from a patient treated with antithyroid drugs. In DNA form, the CDR3 reads TGTGCCAGCAGCCCACCACGGGGGACTGAAGCTTTCTTT. Translation: CASSPPRGTEAFF.